This T cell receptor (beta chain) was found in a study of blood T cell repertoires in COVID-19. Germline CDR1 SGHTA, CDR2 FQGTGA. The CDR3 has 14 residues. V lost 5 bases and J lost 5; bases outside the gene matches: 6. Clones were sequenced by immunoSEQ multiplex PCR, and TCRdb holds only the in-frame ones, with some missing. This table has approximately 280,000 clones, roughly nine tenths appearing once. The chain couples TRBV7-3 to TRBJ1-2; TRBD1 agrees at 9 bases. This TCR derives from an older woman who had recovered from COVID-19. The source material was PBMCs or T cells enriched from blood (not recorded which). CDR3 DNA: TGTGCCAGCAGCGCCGGACAGGGGCTATATGGCTACACCTTC. It codes for CASSAGQGLYGYTF.